This is a list of T cell receptor beta chains from one sample in a study of blood T cells in healthy people across ages. TCRdb independently ran MiXCR on the 5' RACE reads; one entry per CDR3 protein. The repertoire includes just under 900,000 distinct CDR3 sequences, around 28% of them detected once, and roughly a sixth sits in the top ten. Sequencing was carried out using blood. These receptor sequences come from a woman of 80 years or more in good health. The CDR3 runs from the conserved cysteine through the conserved F or W. The order of the fields is clone size, J gene, D gene, V gene, CDR3 protein, CDR3 DNA. D genes are given only for firm matches. Size is stated for part of the rows, as once, few or many counts, or as a class when the clone is expanded.

NA TRBJ2-7 TRBD2 TRBV29-1 CSVGGYEQYF TGCAGCGTGGGAGGGTACGAGCAGTACTTC
few TRBJ2-7 NA TRBV7-8 CASSLDGGHEQYF TGTGCCAGCAGCTTAGATGGGGGCCACGAGCAGTACTTC
NA TRBJ1-1 NA TRBV12-3/TRBV12-4 CASSLELANTEAFF TGTGCCAGCAGTCTTGAGTTGGCAAACACTGAAGCTTTCTTT
many TRBJ2-3 TRBD2 TRBV5-1 CASSASAGTITDTQYF TGCGCCAGCAGCGCCTCCGCCGGGACTATCACAGATACGCAGTATTTT
many TRBJ2-3 NA TRBV7-2 CASRYQPGTDTQYF TGTGCCAGCAGGTACCAGCCGGGCACAGATACGCAGTATTTT
few TRBJ1-1 TRBD1 TRBV4-1 CASSQDGTEVNTEAFF TGCGCCAGCAGCCAAGACGGGACAGAGGTGAACACTGAAGCTTTCTTT
NA TRBJ1-6 NA TRBV7-2 CASSLDGASYNSLLHF TGTGCCAGCAGCTTAGACGGCGCCTCCTATAATTCACTCCTCCACTTT
NA TRBJ2-3 TRBD2 TRBV2 CASSVSRGGTDTQYF TGTGCCAGCAGTGTCTCCCGCGGGGGAACAGATACGCAGTATTTT
NA TRBJ2-5 TRBD1 TRBV18 CASSPGQGVEETQYF TGTGCCAGCTCGCCGGGACAGGGGGTTGAGGAGACCCAGTACTTC
NA TRBJ2-3 NA TRBV5-1 CASIYQSPIADTQYF TGCGCCAGCATCTACCAGAGCCCCATCGCAGATACGCAGTATTTT
few TRBJ2-3 NA TRBV12-3/TRBV12-4 CASTNLVSTDTQYF TGTGCCAGCACCAATTTGGTGAGCACAGATACGCAGTATTTT
NA TRBJ2-6 NA TRBV4-2 CASSLGPAQPLSGANVLTF TGTGCCAGCAGCTTGGGACCAGCTCAACCCCTCTCTGGGGCCAACGTCCTGACTTTC
NA TRBJ1-2 NA TRBV7-2 CASSPRWGGLDYGYTF TGTGCCAGCAGCCCACGTTGGGGGGGGCTGGACTATGGCTACACCTTC
NA TRBJ1-6 NA TRBV20-1 CSVLGTIRGSPLHF TGCAGTGTTCTCGGGACAATCAGAGGTTCACCCCTCCACTTT
NA TRBJ2-1 NA TRBV11-2 CASSLSGTYNEQFF TGTGCCAGCAGCTTATCAGGGACTTACAATGAGCAGTTCTTC
NA TRBJ1-6 NA TRBV6-5 CASSQQGRGYNSPLHF TGTGCCAGCAGTCAACAGGGAAGGGGGTATAATTCACCCCTCCACTTT
NA TRBJ1-4 NA TRBV11-3 CASSLDVGEKLFF TGTGCCAGCAGCTTAGATGTGGGAGAAAAACTGTTTTTT
many TRBJ1-2 NA TRBV7-2 CASSLVGALTF TGTGCCAGCAGCTTAGTGGGAGCGCTCACCTTC
many TRBJ2-3 NA TRBV27 CASSSPRAHGDTQYF TGTGCCAGCAGTTCCCCCCGGGCCCACGGAGATACGCAGTATTTT
many TRBJ2-3 TRBD2 TRBV7-2 CASSSWAGGPSDTQYF TGTGCCAGCAGCTCGTGGGCGGGGGGGCCCTCAGATACGCAGTATTTT
NA TRBJ2-5 TRBD1 TRBV20-1 CSAQRTGLRGTQYF TGCAGTGCCCAGAGGACAGGTCTTAGGGGGACCCAGTACTTC
many TRBJ2-1 NA TRBV10-3 CAISVTSLGEQFF TGTGCCATCAGTGTGACTAGTCTCGGTGAGCAGTTCTTC
NA TRBJ2-1 TRBD1 TRBV3-1 CASSQDLGQGRNEQFF TGTGCCAGCAGCCAAGATCTGGGACAGGGAAGGAACGAGCAGTTCTTC
many TRBJ1-1 NA TRBV12-3/TRBV12-4 CASRTQGSGEAFF TGTGCCAGCAGAACTCAGGGTAGTGGTGAAGCTTTCTTT
many TRBJ1-4 NA TRBV14 CASSQGAREKLFF TGTGCCAGCAGCCAAGGGGCCAGAGAAAAACTGTTTTTT
many TRBJ2-1 NA TRBV30 CAWRTGSSYNEQFF TGTGCCTGGAGAACAGGGAGCTCCTACAATGAGCAGTTCTTC
NA TRBJ2-3 NA TRBV12-3/TRBV12-4 CASSLSRVSADTQYF TGTGCCAGCAGTTTATCGAGAGTGAGCGCAGATACGCAGTATTTT
NA TRBJ1-1 NA TRBV14 CASSQGVLNRQPNTEAFF TGTGCCAGCAGCCAAGGGGTTTTGAACCGCCAACCAAACACTGAAGCTTTCTTT
few TRBJ2-7 TRBD2 TRBV6-1 CASSGPPGSGRTYEQYF TGTGCCAGCAGTGGCCCTCCGGGTAGCGGGCGAACCTACGAGCAGTACTTC
many TRBJ1-1 NA TRBV3-1 CASSQVVGMNTEAFF TGTGCCAGCAGCCAAGTGGTGGGCATGAACACTGAAGCTTTCTTT
NA TRBJ2-2 TRBD2 TRBV7-9 CASSLASAGGANTGELFF TGTGCCAGCAGCTTAGCTTCGGCGGGGGGAGCGAACACCGGGGAGCTGTTTTTT